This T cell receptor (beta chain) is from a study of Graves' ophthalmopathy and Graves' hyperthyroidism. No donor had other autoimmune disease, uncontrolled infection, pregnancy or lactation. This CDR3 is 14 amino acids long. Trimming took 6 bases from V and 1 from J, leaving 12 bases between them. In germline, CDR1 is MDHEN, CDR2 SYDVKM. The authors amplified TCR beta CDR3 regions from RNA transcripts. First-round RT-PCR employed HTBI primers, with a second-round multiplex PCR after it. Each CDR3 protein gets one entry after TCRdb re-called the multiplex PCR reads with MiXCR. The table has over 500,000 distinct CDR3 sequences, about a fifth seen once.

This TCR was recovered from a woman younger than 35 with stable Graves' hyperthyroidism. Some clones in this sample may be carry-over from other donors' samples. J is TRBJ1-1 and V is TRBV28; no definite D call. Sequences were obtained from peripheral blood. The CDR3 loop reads CASRLSISNTEAFF. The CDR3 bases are TGTGCCAGCAGGTTAAGTATATCGAACACTGAAGCTTTCTTT.